This T cell receptor (beta chain) was sequenced in a study of technical replicates of blood from a handful of donors. This CDR3 has 14 residues. Trimming removed 1 base at V and 0 bases at J, with 7 bases between. CDR1 is LNHNV, CDR2 YYDKDF, per germline (reference sequence). TCRdb's table, derived via immunoSEQ multiplex PCR, lists solely in-frame clones and lacks some. Of 80,000 or so clones in the sample, approximately 94% were seen once. The sample taken for sequencing was T cells isolated from PBMCs. This clonotype originated in a human donor in good health. V gene TRBV15 combines with J gene TRBJ2-7; D remains unclear. In DNA, the CDR3 is TGTGCCACCAGCAGAGTTCGGTACTCCTACGAGCAGTACTTC. Amino acids: CATSRVRYSYEQYF.